Listed here are 26 T cell receptor beta chains from one sample, sequenced in a study of Tregs in tolerant kidney transplant recipients. Recipients received nonmyeloablative bone marrow transplants from related graft donors, with transient mixed chimerism. Here immunoSEQ multiplex PCR was the method, and the copy in TCRdb shows in-frame clones only, minus some. The table includes about 50,000 clones, roughly nine tenths detected once. Sequencing used CD8+ T cells from blood (PBMCs), obtained 12 months after the transplant. The source is a human patient who received a combined kidney and bone marrow transplant. These T cells may partly come from the graft donor.

The chain employs TRBV5-6 and TRBJ2-1, with 12 bases that match TRBD2. The CDR3 contains 14 residues. Per germline, CDR1 SGHDT and CDR2 YYEEEE. Trimming took 2 bases from V and 8 from J; bases not matched to a gene: 2. The CDR3 loop is CASSLLAGGHEQFF. CDR3 nucleotides: TGTGCCAGCAGCTTACTAGCGGGGGGTCATGAGCAGTTCTTC. The entire variable domain, with the rest obtained from reference TRBV5-6 and TRBJ2-1, is as follows: DAGVTQSPTHLIKTRGQQVTLRCSPKSGHDTVSWYQQALGQGPQFIFQYYEEEERQRGNFPDRFSGHQFPNYSSELNVNALLLGDSALYLCASSLLAGGHEQFFGPGTRLTVL.

The chain recombines TRBV2 with TRBJ1-2; D possibly corresponds to TRBD1 (6 bases). CDR3 length equals 13 residues. The germline CDR1 and CDR2 sequences are SNHLY and FYNNEI. Trimming took 8 bases from V and 4 from J, leaving 14 bases between them. Written as DNA, the CDR3 is TGTGCCAGCGAGACAGGTGAAGGCTATGGCTACACCTTC. Its protein is CASETGEGYGYTF.

The genes are TRBV7-6 and TRBJ2-3, with D maybe TRBD2 (5 bases). The germline CDR1 and CDR2 sequences are SGHVS and FNYEAQ. Trimming cost V 2 bases and J 0 bases, with 9 bases left between them. The CDR3 runs to 15 residues. Written as DNA, the CDR3 is TGTGCCAGCAGCTTATTAGGCGGGAGCACAGATACGCAGTATTTT. Its translation: CASSLLGGSTDTQYF.

V is TRBV6-5 and J is TRBJ2-7; 8 bases map to TRBD2. Trimming removed 6 bases from V and 5 bases from J; junction bases left unmatched: 12. The CDR3 consists of 15 residues. Germline V gene lookup returns CDR1 MNHEY and CDR2 SVGAGI. The CDR3 loop is CASRLFSGSPDEQYF. DNA of the CDR3: TGTGCCAGCAGGCTGTTCAGCGGGAGCCCTGACGAGCAGTACTTC.

Only a few counts were recorded for this clone. This rearrangement joins TRBV4-2 to TRBJ2-3; unclear D gene. The CDR3 has 16 amino acids. Trimming shortened V by 0 bases and J by 5 bases, and 15 bases separated the two germline ends. Germline lookup yields CDR1 LGHNA and CDR2 YNFKEQ. DNA of the CDR3: TGTGCCAGCAGCCAAGAGCGGAGTCTGAGTGTAGATACGCAGTATTTT. Its translation is CASSQERSLSVDTQYF.

On this clone: One end of the junction does not line up with germline, which may come from a read error. The chain combines TRBV13 with TRBJ1-4, with D hard to call. Per germline, CDR1 PRHDT and CDR2 FYEKMQ (reference sequence). CDR3 length equals 14 residues. The CDR3 region has the DNA TGTGCCAGCAGCCTAGGTTCGGGTAATGAAAAACTGTTTTTT. This encodes CASSLGSGNEKLFF.

CDR3 coding DNA: TGTGCCAGCAGCCTATACGCGGGGGGCGAGCAGTACTTC. It encodes CASSLYAGGEQYF. This chain connects TRBV5-4 to TRBJ2-7; 8 bases align to TRBD2. The trim removed 4 bases at V and 6 bases at J, leaving 6 bases unmatched. This CDR3 has 13 residues. CDR1 SGHNT and CDR2 YYREEE come from the germline V gene (reference sequence).

The chain carries TRBV7-2 and TRBJ1-2; 8 positions agree with TRBD1. V was pared by 5 bases and J by 4 bases, with 3 bases of the junction left unmatched. This CDR3 comprises 13 residues. Per the germline V gene, CDR1 is SGHTA and CDR2 is FQGNSA. Written as DNA, the CDR3 is TGTGCCAGCAGCCAGACAGGGGCCTATGGCTACACCTTC. It encodes CASSQTGAYGYTF. The entire variable domain, with the rest obtained from reference TRBV7-2 and TRBJ1-2, is as follows: GAGVSQSPSNKVTEKGKDVELRCDPISGHTALYWYRQSLGQGLEFLIYFQGNSAPDKSGLPSDRFSAERTGGSVSTLTIQRTQQEDSAVYLCASSQTGAYGYTFGSGTRLTVV.

The rearrangement uses TRBV5-6 and TRBJ2-2; TRBD1 matches 9 bases. V lost 5 bases and J lost 6; bases outside the gene matches: 2. The CDR3 has 13 amino acids. The germline CDR1 and CDR2 sequences are SGHDT and YYEEEE. CDR3 sequence: CASRGQGAGELFF. The CDR3 bases are TGTGCCAGCAGGGGACAGGGAGCCGGGGAGCTGTTTTTT. The full variable domain, in which reference TRBV5-6 and TRBJ2-2 provide the parts outside the CDR3, is DAGVTQSPTHLIKTRGQQVTLRCSPKSGHDTVSWYQQALGQGPQFIFQYYEEEERQRGNFPDRFSGHQFPNYSSELNVNALLLGDSALYLCASRGQGAGELFFGEGSRLTVL.

CDR3 sequence (DNA): TGTGCCAGCAGTTCGGTTAATGGCTACACCTTC. Translation: CASSSVNGYTF. The V call is TRBV6-6, the J call TRBJ1-2; D unclear. Germline V gives CDR1 MNHNY, CDR2 SVGAGI (reference sequence). There are 11 residues in the CDR3. Trimming cost V 4 bases and J 6 bases, with 6 bases left between them.

This chain links TRBV5-1 with TRBJ2-7, with 9 bases that match TRBD1. CDR3 length: 15 residues. Trimming at V came to 4 bases and at J to 2 bases, leaving 7 bases not matched to a gene. From germline, CDR1 is SGHRS and CDR2 YFSETQ. In DNA, the CDR3 is TGCGCCAGCAGCCCGACAGGGGGTCTTCCCTACGAGCAGTACTTC. Translated: CASSPTGGLPYEQYF.

V is TRBV2 and J is TRBJ2-1; 13 bases are a match to TRBD2. The germline V gene encodes CDR1 SNHLY and CDR2 FYNNEI. After removal of 7 bases from V and 6 bases from J, the junction contained 6 bases not matched to a gene. The CDR3 has 15 residues. CDR3 in amino acids: CASTGLAGAPNEQFF. CDR3 sequence (DNA): TGTGCCAGCACCGGACTAGCGGGAGCCCCCAATGAGCAGTTCTTC.

V usage is TRBV4-3 and J usage is TRBJ2-7; TRBD1 is a possible D gene (6 bases). V was trimmed by 3 bases and J by 6 bases, leaving 12 bases between them. The germline V gene has CDR1 LGHNA and CDR2 YSLEER. This CDR3 has 13 residues. The CDR3 protein is CASSHPDRSEQYF. CDR3 nucleotide sequence: TGCGCCAGCAGCCACCCGGACAGAAGCGAGCAGTACTTC.

This chain links TRBV23-1 with TRBJ1-5, with TRBD1 identical over 9 bases. TRBV23-1 is assigned to the ORF class and has an uncertain function. V was pared by 7 bases and J by 6 bases, with 19 bases of the junction left unmatched. The CDR3 is made up of 18 amino acids. This CDR3 is CASNKKHIRDRDPQPQHF. The CDR3 nucleotides are TGCGCCAGCAATAAAAAACATATCCGGGACAGGGATCCTCAGCCCCAGCATTTT.

The CDR3 sequence is CASRPNRVVGETQYF. CDR3 bases: TGTGCCAGCAGACCTAACAGGGTCGTAGGAGAGACCCAGTACTTC. The J gene is TRBJ2-5, the V gene TRBV27; D is perhaps TRBD1 (6 bases). Germline CDR1 reads MNHEY; CDR2 reads SMNVEV (reference sequence). The CDR3 runs to 15 residues. V gave up 6 bases and J gave up 4 bases, with 18 bases separating them.

The chain couples TRBV4-3 to TRBJ2-3; TRBD2 matches at 10 bases. V gave up 4 bases and J gave up 4 bases; unmatched junction bases: 11. The CDR3 has 17 amino acids. The V gene's germline CDR1 is LGHNA and CDR2 YSLEER. The CDR3 DNA reads TGCGCCAGCAGCCGTGTTTCCGGGACTAGCGCTTCAGATACGCAGTATTTT. Amino acid sequence: CASSRVSGTSASDTQYF.

This clone has just one count. A read error may produce the germline difference seen at one junction end. CDR3 bases: TGTGCCAGCAGCTTGGGGACAGGGTTTTATGACTACACCTTC. As protein: CASSLGTGFYDYTF. This chain joins TRBV5-6 and TRBJ1-2; TRBD1 aligns across 8 bases. The CDR3 totals 14 residues. Looked up from germline, CDR1 is SGHDT and CDR2 is YYEEEE.

This chain uses TRBV19 with TRBJ2-7; TRBD2 is a possible D gene (6 bases). The CDR3 contains 14 residues. Trimming removed 1 base from V and 2 bases from J, with 9 bases in between. Per germline, CDR1 LNHDA and CDR2 SQIVND (reference sequence). CDR3 sequence (DNA): TGTGCCAGTAGTATAGGGAGGGATCCCTACGAGCAGTACTTC. This codes for CASSIGRDPYEQYF.

Remarks on this clone: At one of its ends the junction is not consistent with the germline gene, which may arise from a read error. The chain employs TRBV7-9 and TRBJ2-1, with TRBD2 matching over 12 bases. The V gene's germline CDR1 is SEHNR and CDR2 FQNEAQ (reference sequence). This CDR3 comprises 15 residues. CDR3 loop: CASSLAGGPYNEQFF. The CDR3 nucleotides are TGTGCCAGCAGCCTAGCGGGAGGGCCATACAATGAGCAGTTCTTC.

This chain connects TRBV5-6 to TRBJ1-3; TRBD1 might be the D (6 bases). Per the germline V gene, CDR1 is SGHDT and CDR2 is YYEEEE. CDR3 length: 16 residues. Trimming removed 0 bases from V and 0 bases from J, with 10 bases in between. The CDR3 DNA reads as TGTGCCAGCAGCTTGGATTGGGACAACTCTGGAAACACCATATATTTT. Its translation is CASSLDWDNSGNTIYF.

The chain employs TRBV7-6 and TRBJ2-1; 11 bases align to TRBD2. V lost 4 bases to trimming and J lost 4 bases; unmatched junction nucleotides: 3. This CDR3 contains 15 residues. CDR1 is SGHVS and CDR2 is FNYEAQ in the germline V gene. CDR3 amino acids: CASSSPSGRYNEQFF. The DNA of the CDR3 is TGTGCCAGCAGCTCACCTAGCGGGAGGTACAATGAGCAGTTCTTC.

V and J are TRBV2 and TRBJ2-3; 10 bases are a match to TRBD2. The trim removed 6 bases at V and 2 bases at J, leaving 5 bases unmatched. Germline CDR1 SNHLY, CDR2 FYNNEI. The CDR3 sequence is 15 residues long. CDR3 bases: TGTGCCAGCAGGAGCGGGGGGGCCTACACAGATACGCAGTATTTT. Its translation: CASRSGGAYTDTQYF.

V usage is TRBV4-2 and J usage is TRBJ2-3; the match to TRBD2 covers 8 bases. The germline V gene has CDR1 LGHNA and CDR2 YNFKEQ. The CDR3 is 16 residues long. After removal of 6 bases from V and 0 bases from J, the junction contained 8 bases not matched to a gene. The CDR3 spells CASRNSGVSSTDTQYF. The CDR3 region has the DNA TGTGCCAGCAGAAATAGCGGGGTCTCTAGCACAGATACGCAGTATTTT.

This chain links TRBV19 with TRBJ1-1, with 7 bases matching TRBD1. Trimming took 7 bases from V and 6 from J; bases not matched to a gene: 8. Germline V gene data show CDR1 as LNHDA and CDR2 as SQIVND (reference sequence). The CDR3 length is 13 residues. CDR3 residues: CASTYGGGAEAFF. The CDR3, as DNA: TGTGCCAGTACCTATGGAGGGGGCGCTGAAGCTTTCTTT.

This clone was seen once. CDR3 loop: CASITSDRIQETQYF. CDR3 DNA sequence: TGCGCCAGCATAACCTCCGACAGAATCCAAGAGACCCAGTACTTC. The gene calls are TRBV23-1 and TRBJ2-5; D perhaps matches TRBD1 (5 bases). TRBV23-1 is recorded as an ORF, its role being uncertain. V lost 7 bases and J lost 1, with 16 bases in between. The CDR3 is 15 residues long.

This clone was seen only a few times. The V and J genes are TRBV9 and TRBJ2-7; 7 positions agree with TRBD2. CDR3 length: 14 amino acids. In germline, CDR1 is SGDLS, CDR2 YYNGEE. J was trimmed by 4 bases and V by 3 bases; bases with no gene match: 7. DNA for the CDR3: TGTGCCAGCAGCGGCGGGGACTACCAATACGAGCAGTACTTC. Translating it yields CASSGGDYQYEQYF.